What follows are 20 T cell receptor beta chains derived from one specimen sequenced in a study of blood T cell repertoires in COVID-19. The protocol was immunoSEQ multiplex PCR, while the TCRdb copy is restricted to in-frame clones and leaves out a portion. The table lists about 280,000 clones, nearly 90% of them singletons, with 1.7% in the top ten. The sequencing sample was made of PBMCs or T cells enriched from blood (not recorded which). The receptors derive from a young woman with acute COVID-19.

The chain recombines TRBV10-3 with TRBJ2-7, with 7 bases fitting TRBD1. V trimming: 8 bases; J trimming: 3 bases; junction bases outside the gene matches: 13. Germline CDR1 and CDR2: ENHRY and SYGVKD. CDR3 length: 15 amino acids. CDR3 DNA: TGTGCCATCCAGCCAGGGAGCAGGGGGATCTACGAGCAGTACTTC. The encoded protein is CAIQPGSRGIYEQYF.

This chain uses TRBV7-2 with TRBJ2-1, with TRBD2 matching over 8 bases. Germline CDR1 reads SGHTA; CDR2 reads FQGNSA. The V gene end was trimmed by 5 bases and the J gene end by 7 bases; junction bases not matched to a gene: 7. The CDR3 consists of 14 residues. The CDR3 reads CASSPTRLANEQFF. CDR3 coding DNA: TGTGCCAGCAGCCCAACCCGACTAGCGAATGAGCAGTTCTTC.

The genes are TRBV2 and TRBJ2-7; 11 bases line up with TRBD2. The length of the CDR3 is 16 residues. Trimming took 8 bases from V and 3 from J; bases not matched to a gene: 12. Germline V lookup: CDR1 SNHLY, CDR2 FYNNEI. The CDR3 here is CASVSRWGLADYEQYF. The CDR3 region has the DNA TGTGCCAGCGTCTCAAGGTGGGGACTAGCGGACTACGAGCAGTACTTC. Based on the CDR3 plus reference TRBV2 and TRBJ2-7, the full variable domain is EPEVTQTPSHQVTQMGQEVILRCVPISNHLYFYWYRQILGQKVEFLVSFYNNEISEKSEIFDDQFSVERPDGSNFTLKIRSTKLEDSAMYFCASVSRWGLADYEQYFGPGTRLTVT.

V is TRBV13 and J is TRBJ2-1; 9 nucleotides agree with TRBD1. Trimming removed 4 bases from V and 8 bases from J; junction bases left unmatched: 6. The CDR3 contains 14 residues. Germline V CDR1 and CDR2: PRHDT, FYEKMQ (reference sequence). This chain's CDR3 is CASSSGQGVDEQFF. The CDR3 region has the DNA TGTGCCAGCAGCTCGGGACAGGGCGTGGATGAGCAGTTCTTC.

V and J are TRBV5-4 and TRBJ2-1; the match to TRBD2 covers 7 bases. With V trimmed by 2 bases and J by 3 bases, 11 bases remained unmatched. CDR1 and CDR2 from the germline V gene are SGHNT and YYREEE (reference sequence). This CDR3 region has 17 residues. CDR3 nucleotides: TGTGCCAGCAGCTTATTCGCCGGGACTACCGGCTACAATGAGCAGTTCTTC. Translated, it gives CASSLFAGTTGYNEQFF.

The V gene is TRBV5-4, the J gene TRBJ1-2, with 10 bases aligning to TRBD1. Germline V lookup: CDR1 SGHNT, CDR2 YYREEE (reference sequence). Germline trimming cut 2 bases from V and 4 bases from J; bases unmatched to any gene: 8. CDR3 length equals 16 residues. For the CDR3, the DNA is TGTGCCAGCAGCTTTAGACAGGGGGCAGTGGGCTATGGCTACACCTTC. This codes for CASSFRQGAVGYGYTF.

The chain is built from TRBV10-3 and TRBJ2-5; D perhaps matches TRBD2 (5 bases). Trimming took off 9 bases at V and 2 bases at J, with 10 bases between the two ends. CDR1 and CDR2 (germline): ENHRY, SYGVKD. The CDR3 extends over 12 amino acids. The DNA of the CDR3 is TGTGCCATTGGCTGGAGGCAAGAGACCCAGTACTTC. Protein product: CAIGWRQETQYF.

The V and J genes are TRBV15 and TRBJ2-3; D is unclear. The CDR3 runs to 14 residues. V was clipped by 3 bases and J by 8 bases, with 15 bases between them. Germline CDR1 is LNHNV and CDR2 is YYDKDF (reference sequence). The CDR3 DNA reads TGTGCCACCAGCAGTCCCGGTTCGACTCTTACGCAGTATTTT. Its protein is CATSSPGSTLTQYF.

The rearrangement links TRBV5-1 to TRBJ1-1, with 7 bases lining up with TRBD1. Germline lookup yields CDR1 SGHRS and CDR2 YFSETQ. The CDR3 sequence is 16 residues long. Unmatched junction bases numbered 12, after V lost 3 bases and J lost 4 bases. Here the CDR3 reads CASSSQQGSKGTEAFF. The CDR3, as DNA: TGCGCCAGCAGCTCCCAACAGGGGAGTAAAGGCACTGAAGCTTTCTTT.

This clone was counted between two and nine times. J is TRBJ2-7 and V is TRBV10-1; TRBD1 is a possible D gene (5 bases). Germline values: CDR1 WNHNN, CDR2 SYGVQD (reference sequence). This CDR3 comprises 12 residues. V was pared by 3 bases and J by 6 bases, with 9 bases between. DNA for the CDR3: TGCGCCAGCAGTGACAGGGTTGGCGAGCAGTACTTC. Protein product: CASSDRVGEQYF.

The rearrangement joins TRBV9 to TRBJ2-7, with 10 bases fitting TRBD2. V shed 0 bases and J 4 bases; nucleotides not matched to a gene: 4. CDR1 and CDR2 (germline): SGDLS, YYNGEE. This CDR3 comprises 15 residues. The chain's CDR3 is CASSVGTSGGYEQYF. The CDR3 nucleotides read TGTGCCAGCAGCGTAGGGACTAGCGGTGGATACGAGCAGTACTTC.

This chain connects TRBV9 to TRBJ1-2; 9 nucleotides agree with TRBD1. The CDR3 has 15 amino acids. Germline V gene data show CDR1 as SGDLS and CDR2 as YYNGEE. Trimming at V came to 4 bases and at J to 2 bases, leaving 6 bases not matched to a gene. The CDR3 sequence: CASSPWTGVNYGYTF. The CDR3 DNA follows: TGTGCCAGCAGCCCCTGGACAGGGGTGAACTATGGCTACACCTTC.

This clone was seen a single time. The chain couples TRBV11-2 to TRBJ1-4; a weak D match, TRBD1 (6 bases). Trimming cost V 5 bases and J 4 bases, with 14 bases left between them. Germline V gene lookup returns CDR1 SGHAT and CDR2 FQNNGV. The CDR3 has 15 residues. The CDR3 spells CASSLTGGRNEKLFF. The DNA of the CDR3 is TGTGCCAGCAGCCTAACGGGGGGCCGTAATGAAAAACTGTTTTTT.

The chain joins TRBV7-2 to TRBJ1-4; no clear D. The V gene's germline CDR1 is SGHTA and CDR2 FQGNSA. The CDR3 is 15 residues long. V lost 5 bases, J lost 0 bases, and 10 bases lay in between. Here the CDR3 reads CASSPNGATNEKLFF. CDR3 DNA sequence: TGTGCCAGCAGCCCAAACGGTGCAACTAATGAAAAACTGTTTTTT.

This clone was seen once. This sequence joins TRBV6-5 and TRBJ1-5; 7 nucleotides align to TRBD1. Germline V lookup: CDR1 MNHEY, CDR2 SVGAGI. The CDR3 is made up of 13 amino acids. J was trimmed by 7 bases and V by 5 bases; bases with no gene match: 5. The CDR3 bases are TGTGCCAGCAGTACCCTCAGGGGGCAGCCCCAGCATTTT. Amino acids: CASSTLRGQPQHF.

The chain employs TRBV7-9 and TRBJ2-5, with D tentatively TRBD1 (6 bases). Germline V gene sequence: CDR1 SEHNR, CDR2 FQNEAQ (reference sequence). This CDR3 region has 16 residues. The V end lost 7 bases, the J end lost 1 base, and 19 bases lay between the germline ends. CDR3 in amino acids: CASTQGTSTPQETQYF. The DNA of the CDR3 is TGTGCCAGCACCCAGGGGACCTCAACCCCCCAAGAGACCCAGTACTTC.

The V and J genes are TRBV19 and TRBJ2-7, with 10 nucleotides matching TRBD1. The CDR3 is 16 residues long. V lost 6 bases to trimming and J lost 4 bases; unmatched junction nucleotides: 12. The germline V gene encodes CDR1 LNHDA and CDR2 SQIVND (reference sequence). The CDR3 spells CASSHMVGDRGYEQYF. The CDR3 DNA sequence: TGTGCCAGTAGCCACATGGTAGGGGACAGGGGATACGAGCAGTACTTC.

The rearrangement links TRBV5-1 to TRBJ2-7; 10 bases align to TRBD1. Per germline, CDR1 SGHRS and CDR2 YFSETQ. The CDR3 consists of 17 residues. J gave up 1 base and V 0 bases, and 7 bases lay outside the gene matches. CDR3 sequence (DNA): TGCGCCAGCAGCTTGGCCGGGGGGACAGGGGCATCCTACGAGCAGTACTTC. This codes for CASSLAGGTGASYEQYF.

The rearrangement uses TRBV4-2 and TRBJ1-2; D is unclear. This CDR3 has 13 residues. The V and J ends lost 4 bases and 6 bases respectively, with 12 bases between them. CDR1 and CDR2 from the germline V gene are LGHNA and YNFKEQ. The CDR3 region has the DNA TGTGCCAGCAGCCGTCATAGAGTCCATGGCTACACCTTC. Translated, it gives CASSRHRVHGYTF.

The V gene is TRBV20-1, the J gene TRBJ2-7; 7 bases agree with TRBD1. CDR3 length equals 14 residues. Germline CDR1 DFQATT, CDR2 SNEGSKA (reference sequence). V gave up 3 bases and J gave up 2 bases; unmatched junction bases: 7. The CDR3 DNA reads as TGCAGTGCTAGTCCCGCCGGGACAGCCTACGAGCAGTACTTC. Amino acid sequence: CSASPAGTAYEQYF.